What follows are 8 T cell receptor beta chains derived from one specimen sequenced in a study of CD8 T cells in ankylosing spondylitis. Study observations and caveats: A motif in TCR beta, a set of under ten highly homologous variants, appeared characteristic of ankylosing spondylitis blood.

TCRdb passed the 5' RACE reads through MiXCR, listing each CDR3 protein once. Seen here are fewer than 650,000 distinct CDR3 sequences, about 13% observed once, and the top ten hold around 6.8%. For these receptors, no antigen is known. Material: blood, either unsorted or a sorted T cell fraction (not recorded which). The receptors shown here come from a male donor with ankylosing spondylitis.

This clonotype was seen only a few times. The V call is TRBV20-1, the J call TRBJ2-1, with a tentative D call TRBD2 (5 bases). Germline lookup yields CDR1 DFQATT and CDR2 SNEGSKA (reference sequence). The CDR3 contains 15 residues. V lost 6 bases and J 4 bases, leaving 19 bases between the germline ends. The CDR3 spells CSARQEGVDYNEQFF. In DNA, the CDR3 is TGCAGTGCCAGGCAAGAGGGAGTGGATTACAATGAGCAGTTCTTC.

This chain joins TRBV12-3 or TRBV12-4 and TRBJ2-2; 14 bases line up with TRBD2. V lost 4 bases to trimming and J lost 6 bases; unmatched junction nucleotides: 13. The CDR3 runs to 19 residues. DNA of the CDR3: TGTGCCAGCAGTTATGCCTTCCAGACTAGCGGGAGGGCCGCCGGGGAGCTGTTTTTT. Translation gives CASSYAFQTSGRAAGELFF.

V is TRBV6-1 and J is TRBJ1-5; 10 bases fit TRBD1. The CDR3 spans 17 residues. Germline CDR1 MNHNS, CDR2 SASEGT. V dropped 5 bases and J dropped 0; count of bases not matched to a gene: 7. CDR3 sequence reads: CASSRTGGGYSNQPQHF. In DNA, the CDR3 is TGTGCCAGCAGTAGGACAGGGGGTGGATATAGCAATCAGCCCCAGCATTTT.

This clonotype was detected only a few times. The rearrangement joins TRBV19 to TRBJ2-7; D perhaps matches TRBD1 (7 bases). Germline V gene data show CDR1 as LNHDA and CDR2 as SQIVND (reference sequence). Trimming left V 6 bases short and J 2 bases short, with 20 bases between. The length of the CDR3 is 16 residues. In nucleotides, the CDR3 is TGTGCCAGTAGCCTAGGAGGGGGCAGGGGGGCCTACGAGCAGTACTTC. It encodes CASSLGGGRGAYEQYF.

The genes are TRBV3-1 and TRBJ2-5, with no clear D. V was shortened by 3 bases and J by 7 bases, with 27 bases between the two germline ends. CDR1 is LGHDT and CDR2 is YNNKEL in the germline V gene (reference sequence). CDR3 length: 18 amino acids. This chain's CDR3 is CASSQGRKAIRSPVTQYF. As DNA, the CDR3 is TGTGCCAGCAGCCAGGGCAGGAAAGCAATAAGAAGTCCGGTGACCCAGTACTTC.

This CDR3 reads CASSLAGGAVGYTF. In nucleotides, the CDR3 is TGTGCCAGCAGCTTAGCGGGAGGAGCCGTGGGCTACACCTTC. The chain joins TRBV7-2 to TRBJ1-2; no clear D gene. With 0 bases removed from V and 8 bases from J, the gap between germline ends came to 13 bases. This CDR3 is built from 14 residues. The germline CDR1 and CDR2 sequences are SGHTA and FQGNSA.

This chain uses TRBV11-2 with TRBJ1-1; D is unclear. V was trimmed by 7 bases and J by 11 bases, leaving 23 bases between them. The CDR3 has 14 amino acids. Germline CDR1 SGHAT, CDR2 FQNNGV. The CDR3 reads CASIRVEGRAAAFF. The CDR3 bases are TGTGCCAGCATCCGGGTGGAGGGCCGCGCAGCTGCTTTCTTT.

CDR3 region: CASSPDRGSENTIYF. DNA of the CDR3: TGTGCCAGCAGCCCGGACAGGGGGAGTGAAAACACCATATATTTT. The chain carries TRBV7-7 and TRBJ1-3; TRBD1 aligns across 10 bases. This CDR3 comprises 15 residues. Trimming at V came to 5 bases and at J to 6 bases, leaving 7 bases not matched to a gene. CDR1 is SSHAT and CDR2 is FNYEAQ in the germline V gene (reference sequence).